The 5 T cell receptor beta chains reported below all come from one sample, sequenced in a study of T-cell memory formation after mild COVID-19. One entry per CDR3 protein, called by TCRdb with MiXCR from the 5' RACE reads. The profile shows hundreds of thousands of distinct CDR3 sequences, 18% of them singletons. The sample comprised PBMCs or a T cell subset sorted from them (not recorded which). These receptors originate from a man aged 18 to 30 who had mild COVID-19 (a few samples of this study predate the infection). Cell type and time point are not known.

V and J are TRBV2 and TRBJ1-1; TRBD1 might be the D (5 bases). V lost 2 bases and J lost 4, with 5 bases in between. The CDR3 runs to 12 residues. Germline CDR1 and CDR2: SNHLY and FYNNEI. The CDR3 DNA follows: TGTGCCAGCAGTGAAAGGGGCACTGAAGCTTTCTTT. Translation: CASSERGTEAFF.

This clonotype was seen ten or more times. The J gene is TRBJ2-2, the V gene TRBV20-1; D unclear. The germline CDR1 and CDR2 sequences are DFQATT and SNEGSKA (reference sequence). The length of the CDR3 is 13 residues. With 1 base removed from V and 2 bases from J, the gap between germline ends came to 5 bases. The CDR3 sequence is CSARVINTGELFF. CDR3 coding DNA: TGCAGTGCTAGAGTTATAAACACCGGGGAGCTGTTTTTT.

The chain is built from TRBV4-1 and TRBJ2-2, with D perhaps TRBD2 (6 bases). V was pared by 5 bases and J by 7 bases, with 11 bases between. CDR1 is MGHRA and CDR2 is YSYEKL in the germline V gene. This CDR3 is built from 13 residues. The CDR3 region has the DNA TGCGCCAGCAGCACACGCGGGGTCGGGGAGCTGTTTTTT. Translating gives CASSTRGVGELFF.

This chain links TRBV7-9 with TRBJ1-2; unclear D gene. The CDR3 totals 14 residues. Germline CDR1 is SEHNR and CDR2 is FQNEAQ (reference sequence). V shed 5 bases and J shed 8 bases, with 18 bases lying between them. The CDR3 region is CASSPATLGDGYTF. CDR3 DNA sequence: TGTGCCAGCAGCCCGGCTACTTTAGGCGACGGCTACACCTTC. The full variable domain, in which reference TRBV7-9 and TRBJ1-2 provide the parts outside the CDR3, is DTGVSQNPRHKITKRGQNVTFRCDPISEHNRLYWYRQTLGQGPEFLTYFQNEAQLEKSRLLSDRFSAERPKGSFSTLEIQRTEQGDSAMYLCASSPATLGDGYTFGSGTRLTVV.

The gene calls are TRBV29-1 and TRBJ2-7, with TRBD1 identical over 8 bases. The CDR3 sequence is 15 residues long. Germline V gives CDR1 SQVTM, CDR2 ANQGSEA. The V gene end was trimmed by 6 bases and the J gene end by 1 base; junction bases not matched to a gene: 11. The CDR3, as DNA: TGCAGCGTCGTAGAACCGGGACAGGCTTCCTACGAGCAGTACTTC. It translates to CSVVEPGQASYEQYF.